These 8 T cell receptor beta chains were sequenced from one sample in a study of cytomegalovirus exposure and HLA in healthy donors. The PCR contained 60 Vbeta and 13 Jbeta primers. Clones were sequenced by immunoSEQ multiplex PCR, and TCRdb holds only the in-frame ones, with some missing. The repertoire holds 150,000 to 200,000 clones, with roughly 80% as singletons. The sequenced material came from PBMCs. The receptors originated from a man between 18 and 35 years old in good health and CMV-seropositive.

The rearrangement joins TRBV2 to TRBJ2-7; 10 bases are shared with TRBD1. The CDR3 spans 13 residues. In germline, CDR1 is SNHLY, CDR2 FYNNEI. With V trimmed by 6 bases and J by 7 bases, 6 bases remained unmatched. The CDR3 here is CASSRQGAGEQYF. The CDR3 bases are TGTGCCAGCAGCAGACAGGGGGCGGGTGAGCAGTACTTC. Full variable domain (rest looked up from reference TRBV2 and TRBJ2-7): EPEVTQTPSHQVTQMGQEVILRCVPISNHLYFYWYRQILGQKVEFLVSFYNNEISEKSEIFDDQFSVERPDGSNFTLKIRSTKLEDSAMYFCASSRQGAGEQYFGPGTRLTVT.

The CDR3 spells CASTIRQGRAEAFF. CDR3 sequence (DNA): TGTGCCAGTACAATTAGACAGGGAAGGGCTGAAGCTTTCTTT. The V gene is TRBV19, the J gene TRBJ1-1; 7 bases match TRBD1. The V gene end was trimmed by 7 bases and the J gene end by 6 bases; junction bases not matched to a gene: 11. Germline CDR1 and CDR2: LNHDA and SQIVND (reference sequence). This CDR3 spans 14 amino acids.

The V and J genes are TRBV4-1 and TRBJ2-7; 9 nucleotides line up with TRBD1. The CDR3 totals 16 residues. Germline loops: CDR1 MGHRA, CDR2 YSYEKL. The V and J ends lost 0 bases and 5 bases, in that order; junction bases with no gene match: 8. For the CDR3, the DNA is TGCGCCAGCAGCCAAGATGGGACAGGGCGGCTGAACGAGCAGTACTTC. Its translation: CASSQDGTGRLNEQYF.

The gene calls are TRBV5-1 and TRBJ2-7; 8 nucleotides match TRBD1. CDR1 and CDR2 (germline): SGHRS, YFSETQ. The CDR3 has 11 residues. V gave up 6 bases and J gave up 5 bases; unmatched junction bases: 1. The CDR3 DNA follows: TGCGCCAGCACGGACAGGGACGAGCAGTACTTC. This translates into CASTDRDEQYF.

The J gene is TRBJ1-1, the V gene TRBV6-1, with D perhaps TRBD1 (5 bases). V lost 0 bases to trimming and J lost 4 bases, with 15 bases between them. The CDR3 is 16 residues long. Germline V CDR1 and CDR2: MNHNS, SASEGT. CDR3 sequence reads: CASSEAATVRGTEAFF. The CDR3, as DNA: TGTGCCAGCAGTGAAGCGGCCACCGTTAGGGGCACTGAAGCTTTCTTT.

The chain carries TRBV4-2 and TRBJ2-3; 7 nucleotides match TRBD2. V lost 2 bases to trimming and J lost 0 bases; unmatched junction nucleotides: 5. The length of the CDR3 is 16 residues. The germline V gene has CDR1 LGHNA and CDR2 YNFKEQ. The CDR3 sequence: CASSQTFSGSTDTQYF. In DNA form, the CDR3 reads TGTGCCAGCAGCCAAACATTTAGCGGGAGCACAGATACGCAGTATTTT.

The J gene is TRBJ2-3, the V gene TRBV4-2; 7 positions match TRBD2. V dropped 4 bases and J dropped 2; count of bases not matched to a gene: 9. This CDR3 spans 16 amino acids. Germline CDR1 and CDR2: LGHNA and YNFKEQ. The CDR3 DNA sequence: TGTGCCAGCAGCCCAAGGACTAGTGGGGCCACAGATACGCAGTATTTT. Translation gives CASSPRTSGATDTQYF.

The chain has TRBV11-2 and TRBJ2-7; the D gene is possibly TRBD2 (6 bases). The germline V and J ends were trimmed by 3 bases and 4 bases, with 10 bases remaining between them. Germline V gene lookup returns CDR1 SGHAT and CDR2 FQNNGV. This CDR3 region has 13 residues. The CDR3 nucleotides read TGTGCCAGCAGCTTGGTGGGGGGTTACGAGCAGTACTTC. This encodes CASSLVGGYEQYF.